This record looks at one T cell receptor beta chain sequence and its context. What this receptor recognizes is not known. No much larger clone exists at a distance of one base, and base qualities are not known. On a MiSeq, deep resolution sequencing aimed for a depth between 1 in 1 million and 1 in 200,000 T cells, with each clonotype covered roughly 10x on average. The immunoSEQ hsTCRB Kit was used to generate the TCR beta libraries. In the source study's methods: Data were analyzed with ImmunoSEQ Data Assistant and ImmunoSEQ Analyzer, with V, D and J genes assigned per IMGT definitions. Clonality, which ranges from 0 to 1, was calculated by subtracting the normalized Shannon entropy of productive rearrangement frequencies from one. Only overrepresented clonotypes making up at least 0.05% of each patient's repertoire were included in the public clonotype analysis. Repertoires from approximately 12 age-matched healthy donors in immuneACCESS were used as clonality controls. The clones in this table, taken by TCRdb from immuneACCESS, are in-frame only. Not every clone is retained; where verified, under half of the shortfall comes from an unresolved V gene, and the cause of the rest is unknown. V, J and clone size were drawn from that table, and D and trimming were deduced from the DNA. The table for this sample lists 30,000 to 40,000 clones; about 64% of them were counted only once. The ten largest clones add up to roughly a sixth of the sample.

This sample stems from a study of cytotoxic CD8 clonotypes in ibrutinib-treated CLL (dated by TCRdb to the early 2020s). A note on the overall study: The cohort included roughly 15 treatment-naive and ten to twelve relapsed/refractory patients; 17 were IGHV unmutated. Responses were partial in around 24 patients and complete in 2; after median approximately 5.5 years follow-up, around 15 stayed in remission and about twelve progressed. Samples at response were collected after a median of 12 months of treatment, with a range of about 6 to 36 months. An average of roughly 270,000 productive templates and some 99,000 productive rearrangements was obtained per sample. Of the roughly 86 people in the trial, 25 to 30 had longitudinal samples available. Cryopreserved peripheral blood mononuclear cells were obtained before treatment, at response, and at either sustained remission or disease progression. Patients were still on ibrutinib when every remission and progressive disease sample was collected.

The full study reports these points: At ibrutinib response clonality went up, during sustained remission it held steady, and at progression it dropped back toward baseline. Public clonotypes were found to be uncommon and were observed to contract or remain stable during treatment; the increase in clonality was shown to reflect expansion of private clonotypes at ibrutinib response. At baseline, clonality was higher than in age-matched healthy donors and showed a strong correlation with circulating CD8+ T-cell counts. Sampling times were not matched between sustained-remission and progressing patients, and lymph node repertoires were not studied.

Cut back by 1 base and 3 bases, the V and J ends lie 13 bases apart. CDR3 length: 15 amino acids, cysteine to phenylalanine. The entry retains the CDR3 DNA only, 45 bases that are in frame from base 1. The germline V gene supplies CDR1 SGHRS and CDR2 YFSETQ. The time point label corresponds to: progressive disease on ibrutinib. For TCR beta library preparation, roughly 2 micrograms of genomic DNA were extracted from the cryopreserved PBMCs. Longitudinal blood samples from CLL patients receiving ibrutinib monotherapy were subjected to high-throughput TCR beta sequencing. Patients were enrolled in a phase 2 open-label single-center ibrutinib monotherapy trial.

The rearranged chain carries TRBV5-1 and TRBJ1-2; no D gene call is confident. The receptor was derived from a human donor with chronic lymphocytic leukemia. Material: PBMCs, obtained at disease progression, from a patient treated with ibrutinib. The CDR3 corresponds to CASSLRAQRDYGYTF. Read as DNA, the sequence is TGCGCCAGCAGCTTGAGGGCCCAGAGAGACTATGGCTACACCTTC.